The rows below give T cell receptor beta chains drawn from one sample of a study of PD-1 blockade in mismatch repair-deficient tumors. Some clones are missing from TCRdb's copy, which holds only in-frame ones; the method was immunoSEQ multiplex PCR. The sample yields tens of thousands of clones, about 83% seen once. This specimen consisted of peripheral blood, obtained 2 weeks after starting pembrolizumab. These receptors came from an adult with mismatch repair-deficient cancer. The CDR3 runs from the conserved cysteine through the conserved F or W. D genes are given only for firm matches. Clone size, where shown, is once, few, many, or a class for clones that have expanded.

TRBJ2-3 | TRBV4-1 | . | . | CASSQFTRGSTDTQYF | TGCGCCAGCAGCCAATTTACTAGAGGCTCCACAGATACGCAGTATTTT
TRBJ2-7 | TRBV6-7 | . | . | CASSEDGSVYEQYF | TGTGCCAGCAGTGAAGACGGATCCGTTTACGAGCAGTACTTC
TRBJ1-2 | TRBV2 | . | once | CASSEDPLGGGGGYTF | TGTGCCAGCAGTGAAGACCCTTTAGGAGGCGGTGGTGGCTACACCTTC
TRBJ2-3 | TRBV6-4 | . | . | CASSESDSTDTQYF | TGTGCCAGCAGTGAATCGGACAGCACAGATACGCAGTATTTT
TRBJ2-1 | TRBV10-2 | TRBD2 | . | CASSESGGRAYNEQFF | TGCGCCAGCAGTGAGTCCGGCGGGAGGGCCTACAATGAGCAGTTCTTC
TRBJ2-5 | TRBV10-3 | . | . | CAISDNPGPRGETQYF | TGTGCCATCAGTGACAATCCCGGGCCTAGGGGAGAGACCCAGTACTTC
TRBJ2-1 | TRBV29-1 | TRBD2 | once | CSVEDDRTSGRYNEQFF | TGCAGCGTTGAAGATGACAGGACTAGCGGAAGGTACAATGAGCAGTTCTTC
TRBJ2-1 | TRBV6-5 | . | . | CASSYATESNEQFF | TGTGCCAGCAGTTACGCCACGGAGAGCAATGAGCAGTTCTTC
TRBJ2-5 | TRBV7-7 | . | . | CASSLGHRLQETQYF | TGTGCTAGCAGCTTGGGACACAGACTCCAAGAGACCCAGTACTTC
TRBJ2-1 | TRBV11-2 | . | . | CASSLSGPYNEQFF | TGTGCCAGCAGCTTATCAGGGCCATACAATGAGCAGTTCTTC
TRBJ1-3 | TRBV28 | TRBD1 | . | CASSPRTGYGNTIYF | TGTGCCAGCAGTCCTAGGACAGGGTACGGAAACACCATATATTTT
TRBJ2-7 | TRBV30 | TRBD2 | . | CAWSPYFSGRAYEQYF | TGTGCCTGGAGTCCTTACTTTAGCGGGAGGGCCTACGAGCAGTACTTC
TRBJ1-2 | TRBV6-5 | . | . | CASSSSGGGGYTF | TGTGCCAGCAGCTCCTCGGGGGGCGGGGGCTACACCTTC
TRBJ2-3 | TRBV6-1 | . | . | CASSDPQGLAASTDTQYF | TGTGCCAGCAGTGACCCTCAGGGGCTAGCGGCTAGCACAGATACGCAGTATTTT